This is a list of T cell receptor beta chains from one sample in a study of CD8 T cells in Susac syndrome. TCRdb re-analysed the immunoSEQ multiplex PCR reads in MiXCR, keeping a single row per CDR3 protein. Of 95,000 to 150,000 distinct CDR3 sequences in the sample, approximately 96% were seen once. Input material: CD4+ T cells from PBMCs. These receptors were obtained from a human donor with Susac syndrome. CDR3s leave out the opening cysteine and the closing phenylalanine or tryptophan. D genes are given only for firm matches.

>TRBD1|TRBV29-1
SVTTGAHGYT
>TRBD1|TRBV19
ASSGDRAQNTEAF
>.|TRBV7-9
ASTNREQF
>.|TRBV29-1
SVDRGTGETQY
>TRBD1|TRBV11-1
ASSVRQGAIYEQY
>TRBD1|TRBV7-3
ASSSQQGASSYNEQF
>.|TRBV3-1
ASSQMASPEGELF
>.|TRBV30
AWCLISLHTEAF
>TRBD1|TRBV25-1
ASSDGGTGHY
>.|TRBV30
AWSVRVNTEAF
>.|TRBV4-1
ASSLGWSGSDTQY
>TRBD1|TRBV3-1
ASSPRPTGTYEQY
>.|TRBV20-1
SAPVAGTEAF
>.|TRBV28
ASSLPALQSYEQY
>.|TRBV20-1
SASLRGAKTGANVLT
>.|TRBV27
ATCSRALGPYEQY
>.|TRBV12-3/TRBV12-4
ASSFKGADTQY
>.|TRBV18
ASSPTTDPNYGYT
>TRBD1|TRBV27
ASRRGQGNYEQY
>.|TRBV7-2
ASSLGIDYGYT
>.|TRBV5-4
ASSHGQSLGQY
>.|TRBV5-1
ASSLAPQGDEQF
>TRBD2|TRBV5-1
ASSLEPAGTSGRGGEQF
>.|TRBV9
ASSVDQGSSYEQY